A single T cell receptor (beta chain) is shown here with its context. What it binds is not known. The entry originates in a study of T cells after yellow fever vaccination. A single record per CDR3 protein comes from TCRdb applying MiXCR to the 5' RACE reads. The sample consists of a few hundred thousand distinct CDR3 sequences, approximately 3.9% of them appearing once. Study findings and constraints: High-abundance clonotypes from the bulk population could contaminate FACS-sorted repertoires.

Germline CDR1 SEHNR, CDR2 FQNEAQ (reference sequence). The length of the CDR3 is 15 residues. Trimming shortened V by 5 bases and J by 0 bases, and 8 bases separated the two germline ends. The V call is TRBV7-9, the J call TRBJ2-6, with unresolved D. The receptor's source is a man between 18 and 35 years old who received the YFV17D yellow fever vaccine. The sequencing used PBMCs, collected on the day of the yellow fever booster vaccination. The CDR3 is CASSRTFSGANVLTF. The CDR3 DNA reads TGTGCCAGCAGCCGAACCTTCTCTGGGGCCAACGTCCTGACTTTC.